This entry lists 15 T cell receptor beta chains sequenced from one sample in a study of identical twins. A single record per CDR3 protein comes from TCRdb applying MiXCR to the 5' RACE reads. The table includes roughly 690,000 distinct CDR3 sequences, less than 7% detected once. Sequenced: naive T cells sorted from blood. The receptors here all came from a man between 18 and 35 years old in good health.

Remarks on this clonotype: A much larger clonotype is one base distant, so this may be a read error. The chain employs TRBV6-2 or TRBV6-3 and TRBJ2-2; TRBD1 matches 11 bases. The CDR3 sequence is 20 residues long. In germline, CDR1 is MNHEY, CDR2 SVGEGT. The CDR3 reads CASSYLRTGGIPPAPGEMFF. DNA for the CDR3: TGTGCCAGCAGTTACCTCCGGACAGGGGGCATCCCTCCTGCTCCCGGGGAGATGTTTTTT.

The chain is built from TRBV12-3 or TRBV12-4 and TRBJ1-5; D unclear. CDR3 length equals 13 residues. Trimming stripped 1 base from V and 4 bases from J, with 5 bases between. The CDR3 DNA sequence: TGTGCCAGCAGTTTAGACCTTAATCAGCCCCAGCATTTT. Residues: CASSLDLNQPQHF.

This clonotype was seen at least ten times. V gene TRBV12-3 or TRBV12-4 combines with J gene TRBJ2-2; 7 bases match TRBD2. V shed 6 bases, J shed 4 bases, and the junction held 8 bases outside the gene matches. CDR3 length equals 15 residues. The CDR3 is CASRGREGGTGELFF. The CDR3 DNA is TGTGCCAGCAGGGGAAGGGAGGGCGGCACCGGGGAGCTGTTTTTT.

J is TRBJ2-1 and V is TRBV30; maybe TRBD2 (5 bases). The CDR3 extends over 14 amino acids. Looked up from germline, CDR1 is GTSNPN and CDR2 is SVGIG (reference sequence). The V gene lost 1 base and the J gene lost 13 bases, with 20 bases spanning the gap. The CDR3 coding sequence is TGTGCCTGGAGTGGATCAGGACTCCCCATTACACAGTTCTTC. Translation gives CAWSGSGLPITQFF.

The table lists this clonotype with a few counts. V is TRBV15 and J is TRBJ2-1; 11 bases fit TRBD2. Germline CDR1 LNHNV, CDR2 YYDKDF (reference sequence). The CDR3 totals 18 residues. V lost 3 bases to trimming and J lost 6 bases; unmatched junction nucleotides: 13. DNA for the CDR3: TGTGCCACCAGCAGTATCGGGAATAGCGGGAGGGCACCCAATGAGCAGTTCTTC. Translated, it gives CATSSIGNSGRAPNEQFF.

This clonotype has only a few counts. This rearrangement joins TRBV20-1 to TRBJ1-1, with D perhaps TRBD1 (5 bases). Germline CDR1 is DFQATT and CDR2 is SNEGSKA (reference sequence). The V and J ends lost 4 bases and 3 bases respectively, with 12 bases between them. This CDR3 is 13 amino acids long. Written as DNA, the CDR3 is TGCAGTGCTATCCAGGGAGGGTACACTGAAGCTTTCTTT. This codes for CSAIQGGYTEAFF.

This clonotype has ten or more counts. This chain connects TRBV5-1 to TRBJ2-1; D is perhaps TRBD1 (5 bases). Germline CDR1 is SGHRS and CDR2 is YFSETQ. V shed 4 bases and J shed 15 bases, with 14 bases lying between them. The CDR3 covers 11 residues. The CDR3 bases are TGCGCCAGCAGCCCAAACAGGAGACGGTTCTTC. It is translated as CASSPNRRRFF.

This clonotype was detected a few times. The J gene is TRBJ2-7, the V gene TRBV6-1; possibly TRBD1 for D (6 bases). CDR1 is MNHNS, CDR2 SASEGT, per germline. The CDR3 spans 14 residues. Trimming left V 8 bases short and J 2 bases short, with 16 bases between. The CDR3 spells CASARAGAPYEQYF. The CDR3 DNA follows: TGTGCCAGCGCTCGGGCAGGGGCCCCCTACGAGCAGTACTTC.

The CDR3: CATGSVNTGELFF. The CDR3 nucleotides read TGTGCCACCGGTTCCGTGAACACCGGGGAGCTGTTTTTT. This sequence joins TRBV15 and TRBJ2-2, with D unresolved. Trimming removed 8 bases from V and 1 base from J, with 8 bases in between. Germline lookup yields CDR1 LNHNV and CDR2 YYDKDF (reference sequence). The CDR3 contains 13 residues.

Ten or more counts support this clonotype. The chain links TRBV3-1 to TRBJ1-1; 8 nucleotides align to TRBD1. J gave up 4 bases and V 4 bases, and 11 bases lay outside the gene matches. Germline V lookup: CDR1 LGHDT, CDR2 YNNKEL (reference sequence). The CDR3 has 16 residues. CDR3 sequence: CASSPRTGSVSTEAFF. The CDR3 DNA is TGTGCCAGCAGCCCTCGGACAGGGTCCGTATCCACTGAAGCTTTCTTT.

The rearrangement joins TRBV20-1 to TRBJ1-2; no clear D. CDR3 length equals 11 residues. Germline V gives CDR1 DFQATT, CDR2 SNEGSKA (reference sequence). V was pared by 5 bases and J by 4 bases, with 8 bases between. CDR3 sequence reads: CSARTGYGYTF. In nucleotides, the CDR3 is TGCAGTGCTCGGACGGGCTATGGCTACACCTTC.

This clonotype was picked up many times. V gene TRBV6-5 combines with J gene TRBJ2-1; no reliable D call. Germline assignment: CDR1 MNHEY and CDR2 SVGAGI. CDR3 size: 11 residues. The V end was cut by 3 bases, the J end by 12 bases, with 9 bases between. Here the CDR3 reads CASSYGVTQFF. The CDR3 nucleotides read TGTGCCAGCAGTTATGGGGTAACGCAGTTCTTC.

This clonotype was counted ten times or more. The CDR3 here is CASSAWLAGADTQYF. The DNA for the CDR3 is TGCGCCAGCAGCGCATGGCTAGCGGGAGCAGATACGCAGTATTTT. This rearrangement joins TRBV5-1 to TRBJ2-3, with 10 bases aligning to TRBD2. The V gene end was trimmed by 4 bases and the J gene end by 4 bases; junction bases not matched to a gene: 6. This CDR3 has 15 residues. Germline loops: CDR1 SGHRS, CDR2 YFSETQ.

This clonotype came up many times. The rearrangement uses TRBV25-1 and TRBJ2-1; TRBD2 matches 9 bases. The length of the CDR3 is 19 residues. J gave up 7 bases and V 1 base, and 17 bases lay outside the gene matches. Germline V gives CDR1 MGHDK, CDR2 SYGVNS. Written as DNA, the CDR3 is TGTGCCAGCAGTGAATTTGGGTTAGCGGGAGAAGTAGAAAAGAATGAGCAGTTCTTC. Its protein is CASSEFGLAGEVEKNEQFF.

This clonotype was observed at least ten times. J is TRBJ2-7 and V is TRBV20-1; the D is unclear. Trimming shortened V by 3 bases and J by 2 bases, and 11 bases separated the two germline ends. The CDR3 totals 13 residues. The V gene's germline CDR1 is DFQATT and CDR2 SNEGSKA (reference sequence). This chain's CDR3 is CSASGPPTYEQYF. In DNA, the CDR3 is TGCAGTGCTAGCGGGCCTCCCACCTACGAGCAGTACTTC.